Listed below are T cell receptor beta chains from one sample, sequenced in a study of spatial heterogeneity in lung cancer. MiXCR, applied by TCRdb to the 5' RACE reads, yields one record per CDR3 protein. The repertoire holds 9,500 to 14,000 distinct CDR3 sequences, with 14% to 15% as singletons. The sequencing used lung tumor tissue, collected at surgery. The source is a male donor with early-stage non-small cell lung cancer. Both conserved end residues are part of each CDR3. The D gene is left open where the match is weak. Expanded clones are given a class, and other clones once, few, many or no size at all.

J gene	D gene	V gene	clone size	CDR3 DNA	CDR3 protein
TRBJ1-1	NA	TRBV5-1	NA	TGCGCCAGCAGCTTGGTGGGGTCAAGGAACACTGAAGCTTTCTTT	CASSLVGSRNTEAFF
TRBJ2-3	NA	TRBV9	many	TGTGCCAGCAGCGTAGGAGGGGGGGCCGCAGATACGCAGTATTTT	CASSVGGGAADTQYF
TRBJ2-7	NA	TRBV28	medium-sized	TGTGCCAGCAGTTCCGCGGGCTCGGGGTCCTACGAGCAGTACTTC	CASSSAGSGSYEQYF
TRBJ2-2	NA	TRBV7-7	few	TGTGCTAGCAGCTTAGCACCTACAGGGACCGGGGAGCTGTTTTTT	CASSLAPTGTGELFF
TRBJ2-7	TRBD2	TRBV7-2	NA	TGTGCCAGCAGCTTACGGACTAGCGGATACGAGCAGTACTTC	CASSLRTSGYEQYF
TRBJ2-1	TRBD2	TRBV9	many	TGTGCCAGCAGCCCTCGACTAGCGGGAGGGCTGAATGAGCAGTTCTTC	CASSPRLAGGLNEQFF
TRBJ2-3	TRBD2	TRBV11-2	medium-sized	TGTGCCAGCAGCTCAAAGCGGGGCCGCACAGATACGCAGTATTTT	CASSSKRGRTDTQYF
TRBJ2-1	NA	TRBV11-2	medium-sized	TGTGCCAGCAGCCAAGGGATCGGGATTTACAATGAGCAGTTCTTC	CASSQGIGIYNEQFF
TRBJ1-6	NA	TRBV7-9	many	TGTGCCAGCAGCTTAGACTGGCAGAGGGGTTCACCCCTCCACTTT	CASSLDWQRGSPLHF
TRBJ1-2	NA	TRBV18	medium-sized	TGTGCCAGCTCACCCCGGACGGCCAATGGCTACACCTTC	CASSPRTANGYTF
TRBJ1-1	NA	TRBV5-1	many	TGCGCCAGCAGGGTGGCAGGGGCGAACACTGAAGCTTTCTTT	CASRVAGANTEAFF
TRBJ2-5	NA	TRBV6-5	medium-sized	TGTGCCAGCAGTTACACTGGGGGCGGAAAGACCCAGTACTTC	CASSYTGGGKTQYF
TRBJ1-2	TRBD1	TRBV4-1	many	TGCGCCAGCAGCCAGTCTCAGGGGGATGTGGCCTATGGCTACACCTTC	CASSQSQGDVAYGYTF
TRBJ1-2	TRBD1	TRBV6-5	medium-sized	TGTGCCAGCAAGACAGGGGACTATGGCTACACCTTC	CASKTGDYGYTF
TRBJ2-7	NA	TRBV3-1	many	TGTGCCAGCAGCCAAATCAGTTCCGAGCAGTACTTC	CASSQISSEQYF
TRBJ2-1	TRBD2	TRBV3-1	many	TGTGCCAGCAGCCAATTTAGCGGGGGGGCCGTTGAGCAGTTCTTC	CASSQFSGGAVEQFF
TRBJ2-7	NA	TRBV11-1	medium-sized	TGTGCCAGCAGCCCAAGCGGCTCTCGACACGGGCAGTACTTC	CASSPSGSRHGQYF
TRBJ2-2	TRBD1	TRBV27	many	TGTGCCAGCAGTTCCCGGGACAGGGCTACCGGGGAGCTGTTTTTT	CASSSRDRATGELFF
TRBJ2-7	NA	TRBV5-1	NA	TGCGCCAGCAGCCCATCCGCGGGGCCTAGCTCCTACGAGCAGTACTTC	CASSPSAGPSSYEQYF
TRBJ1-1	NA	TRBV6-5	NA	TGTGCCAGCAGTTACTTGGGATACGGCACTGAAGCTTTCTTT	CASSYLGYGTEAFF
TRBJ2-7	NA	TRBV7-4	many	TGTGCCAGCAGCTTAGCGTTAATTTGGGGCGAGCAGTACTTC	CASSLALIWGEQYF
TRBJ2-1	NA	TRBV25-1	many	TGTGCCAGCAGTGAATATGGCCCAGGGGTCAACAATGAGCAGTTCTTC	CASSEYGPGVNNEQFF
TRBJ2-1	NA	TRBV6-2/TRBV6-3	NA	TGTGCCAGCAGTTCCGGGACCCCGGAATACAATGAGCAGTTCTTC	CASSSGTPEYNEQFF
TRBJ1-5	NA	TRBV12-3/TRBV12-4	medium-sized	TGTGCCAGCAGCCTGGACACTTATCAGCCCCAGCATTTT	CASSLDTYQPQHF
TRBJ2-1	NA	TRBV21-1	many	TGTGCCAGCCGTTACGTGGGGCGCGGACAGTACAATGAGCAGTTCTTC	CASRYVGRGQYNEQFF
TRBJ2-4	NA	TRBV19	many	TGTGCCAGTAGTATTGGGACGGTAGACCAAAACATTCAGTACTTC	CASSIGTVDQNIQYF
TRBJ2-7	TRBD2	TRBV20-1	medium-sized	TGCAGTGCTAGAGATCTGATGGCGGGAGCTTCCTACGAGCAGTACTTC	CSARDLMAGASYEQYF
TRBJ2-5	NA	TRBV9	many	TGTGCCAGCAGCGTAGACGGGGGCGCGGTGACCCAGTACTTC	CASSVDGGAVTQYF
TRBJ1-5	NA	TRBV20-1	medium-sized	TGCAGTGCTAGTTTGACAGCCTCCAATCAGCCCCAGCATTTT	CSASLTASNQPQHF
TRBJ1-2	NA	TRBV10-3	medium-sized	TGTGCCATCAGTGTCCAGGAGCTCAGCACTAACTATGGCTACACCTTC	CAISVQELSTNYGYTF
TRBJ1-6	NA	TRBV27	NA	TGTGCCAGCAGTCCCACAGGACGGGTTAATTCACCCCTCCACTTT	CASSPTGRVNSPLHF